These 31 T cell receptor beta chains originate from one sample sequenced in a study of blood T cell repertoires in COVID-19. Sequenced by immunoSEQ multiplex PCR; TCRdb stores in-frame clones only, minus some. This sample has some 85,000 clones, with 65% to 80% found just once. The source material was peripheral blood. The receptors come from a human donor in a cohort sampled during active COVID-19.

V gene TRBV3-1 (or the pseudogene TRBV3-2) combines with J gene TRBJ2-7, with 7 nucleotides matching TRBD2. This CDR3 is 13 amino acids long. V trimming: 7 bases; J trimming: 7 bases; junction bases outside the gene matches: 10. CDR1 LGHDT and CDR2 YNNKEL come from the germline V gene (reference sequence). The CDR3 protein is CASKIGGVEEQYF. CDR3 DNA sequence: TGTGCCAGCAAGATTGGGGGGGTCGAGGAGCAGTACTTC.

J is TRBJ2-7 and V is TRBV29-1; TRBD2 matches 11 bases. Germline trimming cut 3 bases from V and 1 base from J; bases unmatched to any gene: 5. CDR3 length equals 15 residues. Germline values: CDR1 SQVTM, CDR2 ANQGSEA. The CDR3 spells CSVDKLAGGSYEQYF. The CDR3 DNA sequence: TGCAGCGTTGATAAGCTAGCGGGAGGATCCTACGAGCAGTACTTC.

This clone appeared once. The genes are TRBV14 and TRBJ2-7, with D possibly being TRBD1 (6 bases). The germline V gene encodes CDR1 SGHDN and CDR2 FVKESK. The CDR3 contains 15 residues. V shed 0 bases and J shed 2 bases, with 11 bases lying between them. The CDR3 region has the DNA TGTGCCAGCAGCCAAGATTATGGACAGCCCTACGAGCAGTACTTC. Encoded protein: CASSQDYGQPYEQYF. The full variable domain, rest sourced from reference TRBV14 and TRBJ2-7, is EAGVTQFPSHSVIEKGQTVTLRCDPISGHDNLYWYRRVMGKEIKFLLHFVKESKQDESGMPNNRFLAERTGGTYSTLKVQPAELEDSGVYFCASSQDYGQPYEQYFGPGTRLTVT.

The V call is TRBV5-6, the J call TRBJ1-5; 9 bases are a match to TRBD1. Germline V gene data show CDR1 as SGHDT and CDR2 as YYEEEE. The CDR3 sequence is 15 residues long. The trim removed 4 bases at V and 6 bases at J, leaving 8 bases unmatched. The CDR3 sequence: CASSQQGALGQPQHF. The CDR3 nucleotides are TGTGCCAGCAGCCAACAGGGGGCGCTTGGTCAGCCCCAGCATTTT.

The J gene is TRBJ2-7, the V gene TRBV6-2 or TRBV6-3; tentative D call: TRBD2 (6 bases). Trimming pared 2 bases from V and 1 base from J, leaving 18 bases between. There are 17 residues in the CDR3. Germline CDR1 and CDR2: MNHEY and SVGEGT. The CDR3 DNA reads TGTGCCAGCAGTTACCCGCTACGACCCGGGGGATCCTACGAGCAGTACTTC. Translation: CASSYPLRPGGSYEQYF.

The chain uses TRBV6-5 and TRBJ2-5; D may be TRBD1 (6 bases). V was shortened by 6 bases and J by 5 bases, with 19 bases between the two germline ends. The germline gives CDR1 MNHEY, CDR2 SVGAGI. The CDR3 has 15 amino acids. CDR3 loop: CASSEDRTAVETQYF. CDR3 bases: TGTGCCAGCAGCGAGGACAGAACGGCAGTGGAGACCCAGTACTTC.

This chain connects TRBV21-1 to TRBJ2-7; the table's D call TRBD1 went unverified against the DNA. TRBV21-1 is a recognized pseudogene. The CDR3 consists of 16 residues. As DNA, the CDR3 is TGTGCCAGCAGCGACCCCCCCGGGACAGGGATCTACGAGCAGTACTTC. Translated: CASSDPPGTGIYEQYF.

The rearrangement joins TRBV5-1 to TRBJ2-7, with 7 bases fitting TRBD1. CDR1 and CDR2 (germline): SGHRS, YFSETQ. Losses at the gene ends were 4 bases for V and 2 bases for J; bases not matched to a gene: 12. The CDR3 is made up of 16 amino acids. The CDR3 loop reads CASSPGPDRTAYEQYF. The CDR3 DNA follows: TGCGCCAGCAGCCCGGGTCCGGACAGGACCGCCTACGAGCAGTACTTC.

This chain uses TRBV5-4 with TRBJ1-1, with D maybe TRBD1 (5 bases). CDR3 length equals 15 residues. The germline V gene encodes CDR1 SGHNT and CDR2 YYREEE (reference sequence). V lost 5 bases and J lost 6, with 20 bases in between. CDR3 region: CASRVGGRVLAEAFF. CDR3 nucleotides: TGTGCCAGCAGGGTCGGCGGCAGGGTTTTGGCTGAAGCTTTCTTT.

This clone was observed a few times. This sequence joins TRBV18 and TRBJ1-2; 7 positions agree with TRBD1. After removal of 2 bases from V and 3 bases from J, the junction contained 6 bases not matched to a gene. Looked up from germline, CDR1 is KGHSH and CDR2 is LQKENI. This CDR3 has 15 residues. CDR3 sequence (DNA): TGTGCCAGCTCACCAGGAACAGGGGCATACTATGGCTACACCTTC. It codes for CASSPGTGAYYGYTF.

This rearrangement joins TRBV15 to TRBJ2-3, with D perhaps matching TRBD1 (6 bases). Looked up from germline, CDR1 is LNHNV and CDR2 is YYDKDF (reference sequence). This CDR3 is 15 amino acids long. V was trimmed by 2 bases and J by 2 bases, leaving 11 bases between them. CDR3 residues: CATSRPWDNTDTQYF. The CDR3 coding sequence is TGTGCCACCAGCAGACCCTGGGACAACACAGATACGCAGTATTTT.

In this sample, this clone turned up a few times. The DNA for the CDR3 is TGTGCCAGTAGTATCGGGACAGGGGTTCGTTACGAGCAGTACTTC. It specifies CASSIGTGVRYEQYF. The genes are TRBV19 and TRBJ2-7; TRBD1 matches at 10 bases. The CDR3 has 15 residues. Germline V gene lookup returns CDR1 LNHDA and CDR2 SQIVND (reference sequence). The trim removed 3 bases at V and 4 bases at J, leaving 6 bases unmatched.

A single count supports this clone. The chain joins TRBV15 to TRBJ2-3, with 7 nucleotides matching TRBD2. There are 15 residues in the CDR3. Germline V lookup: CDR1 LNHNV, CDR2 YYDKDF (reference sequence). Trimming took 3 bases from V and 2 from J; bases not matched to a gene: 5. In DNA, the CDR3 is TGTGCCACCAGCAGGGCGGGAGTATTCACAGATACGCAGTATTTT. Amino acids: CATSRAGVFTDTQYF.

In this sample, this clone turned up once. The V gene is TRBV28, the J gene TRBJ2-7, with a possible D match to TRBD1 (5 bases). The V end was cut by 6 bases, the J end by 4 bases, with 10 bases between. The CDR3 is 12 residues long. CDR1 and CDR2 from the germline V gene are MDHEN and SYDVKM. This CDR3 is CASRPGFYEQYF. DNA of the CDR3: TGTGCCAGCAGGCCAGGGTTTTACGAGCAGTACTTC.

The chain joins TRBV2 to TRBJ2-7, with TRBD2 matching over 7 bases. The trim removed 6 bases at V and 2 bases at J, leaving 7 bases unmatched. CDR1 is SNHLY, CDR2 FYNNEI, per germline. This CDR3 region has 14 residues. This CDR3 is CASRRTSRAYEQYF. Here the CDR3 DNA reads TGTGCCAGCAGAAGGACTAGTAGGGCCTACGAGCAGTACTTC. The whole variable domain, remainder taken from reference TRBV2 and TRBJ2-7, is EPEVTQTPSHQVTQMGQEVILRCVPISNHLYFYWYRQILGQKVEFLVSFYNNEISEKSEIFDDQFSVERPDGSNFTLKIRSTKLEDSAMYFCASRRTSRAYEQYFGPGTRLTVT.

This clone was found once. The rearrangement uses TRBV3-1 (or the pseudogene TRBV3-2) and TRBJ2-6; 11 bases map to TRBD1. The CDR3 is 17 residues long. Trimming at V came to 4 bases and at J to 0 bases, leaving 2 bases not matched to a gene. CDR1 is LGHDT, CDR2 YNNKEL, per germline (reference sequence). CDR3 loop: CASSPGTGGSGANVLTF. The CDR3 DNA is TGTGCCAGCAGCCCCGGGACAGGGGGCTCTGGGGCCAACGTCCTGACTTTC.

J is TRBJ1-5 and V is TRBV18; D is perhaps TRBD1 (5 bases). Trimming pared 6 bases from V and 0 bases from J, leaving 9 bases between. The CDR3 has 14 residues. Germline CDR1 reads KGHSH; CDR2 reads LQKENI. The chain's CDR3 is CASSRQFSNQPQHF. The CDR3 DNA follows: TGTGCCAGCTCGCGACAGTTTAGCAATCAGCCCCAGCATTTT.

As DNA, the CDR3 is TGTGCCAGCGCTCGCGGGGTCGGCACTGAAGCTTTCTTT. Encoded protein: CASARGVGTEAFF. The chain has TRBV6-6 and TRBJ1-1, with D uncertain. Germline assignment: CDR1 MNHNY and CDR2 SVGAGI (reference sequence). This CDR3 has 13 amino acids. V lost 8 bases and J 4 bases, leaving 14 bases between the germline ends.

This clone was seen a single time. The chain couples TRBV15 to TRBJ2-3, with 13 nucleotides matching TRBD2. CDR3 length: 19 residues. The germline V gene has CDR1 LNHNV and CDR2 YYDKDF (reference sequence). Trimming removed 2 bases from V and 4 bases from J; junction bases left unmatched: 12. The CDR3 DNA reads TGTGCCACCAGCAGACACCCGGGAACTAGCGGGAGGGCCCCAGATACGCAGTATTTT. Its translation is CATSRHPGTSGRAPDTQYF. The complete variable domain, with remaining parts taken from reference TRBV15 and TRBJ2-3, reads DAMVIQNPRYQVTQFGKPVTLSCSQTLNHNVMYWYQQKSSQAPKLLFHYYDKDFNNEADTPDNFQSRRPNTSFCFLDIRSPGLGDTAMYLCATSRHPGTSGRAPDTQYFGPGTRLTVL.

V usage is TRBV21-1 and J usage is TRBJ2-7; the D call in the table, TRBD1, was not verified against the DNA. TRBV21-1 is noted as a pseudogene. The CDR3 contains 15 residues. Written as DNA, the CDR3 is TGTGCCAGCAGCAATGGACAGGGGGCCTCCTACGAGCAGTACTTC. Translation: CASSNGQGASYEQYF.

The V gene is TRBV7-2, the J gene TRBJ1-1; D not certain. The V end lost 1 base, the J end lost 2 bases, and 11 bases lay between the germline ends. Germline V lookup: CDR1 SGHTA, CDR2 FQGNSA. This CDR3 is built from 15 residues. The CDR3 is CASSLVLPLNTEAFF. The DNA for the CDR3 is TGTGCCAGCAGCTTAGTACTCCCCCTCAACACTGAAGCTTTCTTT.

The rearrangement links TRBV24-1 to TRBJ2-3; D possibly corresponds to TRBD2 (5 bases). CDR3 size: 12 residues. From germline, CDR1 is KGHDR and CDR2 SFDVKD. The V end lost 6 bases, the J end lost 3 bases, and 6 bases lay between the germline ends. CDR3 in amino acids: CATSTGTDTQYF. The CDR3 nucleotides read TGTGCCACCAGTACGGGAACAGATACGCAGTATTTT.

V is TRBV11-3 and J is TRBJ2-1; 7 bases line up with TRBD2. Germline CDR1 and CDR2: SGHNT and YENEEA. This CDR3 comprises 15 residues. Unmatched junction bases numbered 13, after V lost 5 bases and J lost 9 bases. The CDR3 sequence is CASSQGLPRLGEQFF. The CDR3 DNA sequence: TGTGCCAGCAGCCAGGGACTACCTCGTTTGGGTGAGCAGTTCTTC.

This clone was detected a few times. This chain joins TRBV30 and TRBJ1-6; D may be TRBD1 (5 bases). V was cut by 2 bases and J by 5 bases, with 10 bases left in between. CDR3 size: 14 residues. Germline-derived CDR1 and CDR2 are GTSNPN and SVGIG (reference sequence). CDR3 DNA: TGTGCCTGGAGTCGACAGATTAATAATTCACCCCTCCACTTT. Translated, it gives CAWSRQINNSPLHF.

The rearrangement joins TRBV6-5 to TRBJ1-2, with a possible D match to TRBD1 (6 bases). V was trimmed by 0 bases and J by 0 bases, leaving 8 bases between them. The CDR3 covers 15 residues. Germline values: CDR1 MNHEY, CDR2 SVGAGI. The CDR3 region has the DNA TGTGCCAGCAGTTACTCAGGGGGAGCTAACTATGGCTACACCTTC. Translating gives CASSYSGGANYGYTF.

The V and J genes are TRBV28 and TRBJ1-4; D is ambiguous. Trimming cost V 5 bases and J 7 bases, with 14 bases left between them. CDR3 length: 14 amino acids. Germline V gene sequence: CDR1 MDHEN, CDR2 SYDVKM. CDR3 nucleotide sequence: TGTGCCAGCAGTGCTATGCGAAGCGGTGAAAAACTGTTTTTT. Translating it yields CASSAMRSGEKLFF.

The rearrangement uses TRBV5-6 and TRBJ2-2; perhaps TRBD2 as D (5 bases). Germline values: CDR1 SGHDT, CDR2 YYEEEE. The length of the CDR3 is 14 residues. Trimming cost V 1 base and J 4 bases, with 8 bases left between them. The CDR3 here is CASSLSGSTGELFF. The DNA for the CDR3 is TGTGCCAGCAGCTTGTCGGGGTCCACCGGGGAGCTGTTTTTT.

The V call is TRBV6-6, the J call TRBJ1-3, with D uncertain. CDR1 and CDR2 from the germline V gene are MNHNY and SVGAGI (reference sequence). This CDR3 has 14 residues. In DNA, the CDR3 is TGTGCTACCGAGGGTGTTAGCTCTGGAAACACCATATATTTT. Encoded protein: CATEGVSSGNTIYF.

The chain is built from TRBV28 and TRBJ2-7; 8 bases agree with TRBD1. Germline CDR1 MDHEN, CDR2 SYDVKM. V was clipped by 6 bases and J by 6 bases; unmatched bases: 13. This CDR3 is built from 15 residues. As DNA, the CDR3 is TGTGCCAGCAGCTTCCGGGCAGGGGGCTGGAGCGAGCAGTACTTC. Its translation: CASSFRAGGWSEQYF. The complete variable domain, with remaining parts taken from reference TRBV28 and TRBJ2-7, reads DVKVTQSSRYLVKRTGEKVFLECVQDMDHENMFWYRQDPGLGLRLIYFSYDVKMKEKGDIPEGYSVSREKKERFSLILESASTNQTSMYLCASSFRAGGWSEQYFGPGTRLTVT.

This clone was seen a handful of times. The chain uses TRBV5-1 and TRBJ1-1, with TRBD1 matching over 7 bases. V gave up 4 bases and J gave up 1 base; unmatched junction bases: 7. This CDR3 is built from 15 residues. Looked up from germline, CDR1 is SGHRS and CDR2 is YFSETQ. CDR3 in amino acids: CASSPHEGANTEAFF. Written as DNA, the CDR3 is TGCGCCAGCAGCCCCCACGAGGGGGCGAACACTGAAGCTTTCTTT.

The chain carries TRBV28 and TRBJ1-3, with TRBD1 matching 9 bases. CDR3 length: 17 amino acids. Germline assignment: CDR1 MDHEN and CDR2 SYDVKM. With V trimmed by 4 bases and J by 2 bases, 9 bases remained unmatched. The CDR3 is CASSSNRDRVTGNTIYF. CDR3 bases: TGTGCCAGCAGTTCCAACCGGGACAGGGTAACTGGAAACACCATATATTTT.